This TCR beta chain was sequenced during a study of T cell repertoires in cytomegalovirus infection. As for the study in general: CMV infection and matching HLA type were both indicated by public TCR beta signatures.

V lost 1 base to trimming and J lost 4 bases, with 13 bases between them. Germline CDR1 MNHEY, CDR2 SMNVEV (reference sequence). This CDR3 comprises 15 residues. Study-level results: HLA-C-restricted CMV-specific TCR beta clonotypes were dominant in the ex vivo response. Accumulated public TCR beta family frequency recognized individuals carrying CMV together with the relevant HLA.

Regarding this clonotype: The antigen is unknown.

TCRdb recomputed calls from the reads with MiXCR, one row per CDR3 protein. The data show approximately 500,000 distinct CDR3 sequences, with approximately 15% seen just once and 20% to 30% held by the top ten. Material: CD8+ T cells from PBMCs. The origin of this receptor is a human donor in good health (CMV status not recorded). Some clones in this sample may be carry-over from other donors' samples. This chain links TRBV27 with TRBJ1-1; TRBD1 is a possible D gene (6 bases). This chain's CDR3 is CASSLLQGEGTEAFF. The DNA of the CDR3 is TGTGCCAGCAGTTTATTACAGGGAGAGGGCACTGAAGCTTTCTTT.